This T cell receptor beta chain derives from a study of control samples from healthy donors and cancer patients. The CDR3 length is 15 residues. J was trimmed by 3 bases and V by 0 bases; bases with no gene match: 2. Germline CDR1 reads SGHTS; CDR2 reads YDEGEE. Method: immunoSEQ multiplex PCR; TCRdb's copy keeps in-frame clones and lacks some. The table has about 250,000 clones, more than 65% seen once. This clonotype originated in a woman aged 60-75 years with lung cancer. The sample was PBMCs. The chain has TRBV5-8 and TRBJ2-1, with 8 positions matching TRBD1. This chain's CDR3 is CASSLGQGHYNEQFF. For the CDR3, the DNA is TGTGCCAGCAGCTTGGGACAGGGGCACTACAATGAGCAGTTCTTC.